Here is one T cell receptor (beta chain) with its context. This sample was included in a study of blood T cell repertoires in COVID-19. About the research overall: Samples came from the United States, Italy and Spain, spanning acute and convalescent COVID-19. Sources were T cells, B-cell-depleted T cells, or PBMCs; the material itself was cDNA or gDNA.

The protocol was immunoSEQ multiplex PCR, while the TCRdb copy is restricted to in-frame clones and leaves out a portion. The sample records 100,000 to 120,000 clones, about 70% being singletons. The CDR3 contains 15 residues. V lost 5 bases to trimming and J lost 4 bases, with 17 bases between them. CDR1 and CDR2 (germline): MNHEY, SVGAGI. The V call is TRBV6-5, the J call TRBJ1-2; possibly TRBD1 for D (5 bases). The sample was peripheral blood. This clonotype was sampled from a woman aged 60 to 75 with acute or convalescent COVID-19. CDR3 DNA: TGTGCCAGCAGTCTCACTCAGGGTTTGAGCTATGGCTACACCTTC. It codes for CASSLTQGLSYGYTF.